This TCR beta chain derives from a study of T cells in Graves' hyperthyroidism and ophthalmopathy. This clonotype was detected ten times or more. Over 18 months, lack of ophthalmopathy progression marked Graves' hyperthyroidism as stable. Newly diagnosed hyperthyroidism patients aged 18 to 65 years had disease lasting under 2 months. RNA transcripts served as the template for amplifying TCR beta CDR3 regions. The HTBI set primed first-round TCR CDR3 RT-PCR. TCRdb called the multiplex PCR reads again in MiXCR, with one record for every CDR3 protein. Of approximately 380,000 distinct CDR3 sequences in the sample, over 15% were seen once. The origin of this receptor is a woman younger than 35 with Graves' hyperthyroidism. Sequencing was carried out using blood.

The CDR3 nucleotides are TGTGCCAGCAGTTTTGACAGAGACACTGAAGCTTTCTTT. Translated: CASSFDRDTEAFF. The chain is built from TRBV12-3 or TRBV12-4 and TRBJ1-1; TRBD1 is a possible D gene (5 bases). Trimming cost V 3 bases and J 3 bases, with 8 bases left between them. The CDR3 has 13 residues.